The rows below give T cell receptor beta chains drawn from one sample of a study of technical replicates of blood from several donors. The repertoire was sequenced with immunoSEQ multiplex PCR; TCRdb's copy has only in-frame clones and lacks some. The sample includes more than 90,000 clones, approximately 96% seen only once; the top ten take roughly 0.2%. Sequenced sample: T cells isolated from PBMCs. The receptors were sampled from a human donor in good health. The CDR3 runs from the conserved cysteine through the conserved F or W. Each record gives: V gene, J gene, clone size, D gene, CDR3 length, CDR3 protein, CDR3 DNA. A D gene is named only where the DNA matches it firmly. Some rows mark clone size as missing; the rest say once, few, many or name a class of expanded clone.

TRBV30	TRBJ2-1	-	-	14	CAWSVVGSHNEQFF	TGTGCCTGGAGTGTAGTGGGCTCCCACAATGAGCAGTTCTTC
TRBV27	TRBJ1-2	-	-	14	CASSPSPTLYGYTF	TGTGCCAGCAGCCCAAGCCCAACCCTCTATGGCTACACCTTC
TRBV7-8	TRBJ2-7	once	TRBD1	14	CASSSPGQLYEQYF	TGTGCCAGCAGCTCTCCGGGACAGTTATACGAGCAGTACTTC
TRBV6-1	TRBJ1-1	-	-	12	CASSEKGLEAFF	TGTGCCAGCAGTGAAAAGGGGTTAGAAGCTTTCTTT
TRBV14	TRBJ2-2	-	TRBD1	17	CASSLYGTGTNTGELFF	TGTGCCAGCAGCCTATACGGGACAGGGACGAACACCGGGGAGCTGTTTTTT
TRBV2	TRBJ1-1	-	-	16	CASSHDVGGQTTEAFF	TGTGCCAGCAGCCACGACGTGGGGGGTCAAACCACTGAAGCTTTCTTT
TRBV7-8	TRBJ2-7	-	-	16	CASSPVVGLRSYEQYF	TGTGCCAGCAGCCCTGTAGTTGGGCTCCGGTCCTACGAGCAGTACTTC
TRBV28	TRBJ2-7	-	TRBD2	17	CASGLIAGGLLQYEQYF	TGTGCCAGCGGGTTAATAGCGGGAGGGCTTCTTCAGTACGAGCAGTACTTC
TRBV7-9	TRBJ2-5	-	TRBD1	13	CASSADRVETQYF	TGTGCCAGCAGCGCAGACAGGGTAGAGACCCAGTACTTC
TRBV10-2	TRBJ1-4	-	-	15	CATSRQGSGNEKLFF	TGCGCCACCTCCCGGCAGGGTTCAGGAAATGAAAAACTGTTTTTT
TRBV29-1	TRBJ1-2	-	-	14	CSVGGGEGYYGYTF	TGCAGCGTTGGAGGAGGGGAAGGGTACTATGGCTACACCTTC
TRBV28	TRBJ2-7	-	TRBD1	16	CASSFRQGFGSYEQYF	TGTGCCAGCAGTTTTCGACAGGGGTTCGGGAGCTACGAGCAGTACTTC
TRBV28	TRBJ1-5	-	-	15	CASINDPTFGQPQHF	TGTGCCAGCATCAACGACCCCACTTTCGGGCAGCCCCAGCATTTT
TRBV19	TRBJ1-1	once	TRBD1	20	CASSISFMQGAVGVNTEAFF	TGTGCCAGTAGTATCTCGTTCATGCAGGGGGCCGTGGGGGTGAACACTGAAGCTTTCTTT
TRBV7-9	TRBJ2-1	-	-	14	CASSLTYQRNEQFF	TGTGCCAGCAGCCTCACGTACCAGCGGAATGAGCAGTTCTTC
TRBV5-1	TRBJ2-3	-	-	12	CASSVNTDTQYF	TGCGCCAGCAGCGTAAACACAGATACGCAGTATTTT
TRBV15	TRBJ1-1	-	-	14	CATSRDRGNTEAFF	TGTGCCACCAGCAGAGACAGGGGAAACACTGAAGCTTTCTTT